The 15 T cell receptor beta chains reported below all come from one sample, sequenced in a study of cytomegalovirus exposure and HLA in healthy donors. Sequencing used immunoSEQ multiplex PCR; TCRdb keeps in-frame clones, though not all of them. The sample holds under 200,000 clones, around nine tenths seen once. Sequenced input: PBMCs. These receptors originate from a young woman in good health and CMV-seronegative.

This clone was seen more than once but under ten times. The rearrangement uses TRBV10-1 and TRBJ2-1; TRBD2 agrees at 11 bases. Germline lookup yields CDR1 WNHNN and CDR2 SYGVQD (reference sequence). The CDR3 extends over 15 amino acids. The trim removed 0 bases at V and 12 bases at J, leaving 7 bases unmatched. The CDR3 DNA is TGCGCCAGCAGTGAGTCCGGTAGCGGGAGGGGCCGGCAGTTCTTC. This encodes CASSESGSGRGRQFF.

The V and J genes are TRBV7-9 and TRBJ2-7, with D hard to call. There are 11 residues in the CDR3. V lost 4 bases and J lost 6, with 7 bases in between. Germline assignment: CDR1 SEHNR and CDR2 FQNEAQ (reference sequence). Here the CDR3 DNA reads TGTGCCAGCAGCTCGCCGAGCGAGCAGTACTTC. Its translation is CASSSPSEQYF.

The CDR3 sequence: CASSRISQGLNTEAFF. The CDR3 DNA is TGCGCCAGCAGCCGTATTTCCCAGGGGCTTAACACTGAAGCTTTCTTT. The gene calls are TRBV4-1 and TRBJ1-1; perhaps TRBD1 as D (6 bases). The CDR3 is made up of 16 amino acids. Trimming removed 4 bases at V and 2 bases at J, with 17 bases between. Germline V gives CDR1 MGHRA, CDR2 YSYEKL.

In its sample, this clone was seen once. CDR3: CASSLGQGTYNEQFF. CDR3 nucleotides: TGTGCCAGCAGCTTAGGTCAGGGAACCTACAATGAGCAGTTCTTC. The chain links TRBV7-6 to TRBJ2-1; possible D gene TRBD1, 5 bases. The CDR3 covers 15 residues. V shed 1 base and J shed 2 bases, with 9 bases lying between them. Looked up from germline, CDR1 is SGHVS and CDR2 is FNYEAQ.

The chain links TRBV6-6 to TRBJ1-1; 7 bases are shared with TRBD1. CDR1 is MNHNY, CDR2 SVGAGI, per germline (reference sequence). The CDR3 is 13 amino acids. J lost 4 bases, V lost 6 bases, and 5 bases had no gene match. Written as DNA, the CDR3 is TGTGCCAGCAGGCTACAGGGGACCACTGAAGCTTTCTTT. It yields the protein CASRLQGTTEAFF.

The J gene is TRBJ1-5, the V gene TRBV12-5; TRBD1 agrees at 10 bases. The V gene's germline CDR1 is LGHNT and CDR2 FRNRAP. J gave up 2 bases and V 7 bases, and 17 bases lay outside the gene matches. This CDR3 is 19 amino acids long. The chain's CDR3 is CASARGQGISWVGNQPQHF. The CDR3 coding sequence is TGTGCTAGTGCTAGGGGACAGGGGATCAGTTGGGTCGGCAATCAGCCCCAGCATTTT. Full variable domain (outside the CDR3, taken from reference TRBV12-5 and TRBJ1-5): DARVTQTPRHKVTEMGQEVTMRCQPILGHNTVFWYRQTMMQGLELLAYFRNRAPLDDSGMPKDRFSAEMPDATLATLKIQPSEPRDSAVYFCASARGQGISWVGNQPQHFGDGTRLSIL.

V is TRBV4-1 and J is TRBJ1-4, with TRBD1 as a possible D gene (6 bases). The CDR3 is made up of 15 amino acids. V dropped 4 bases and J dropped 7 bases, with 16 bases sitting between them. The germline V gene encodes CDR1 MGHRA and CDR2 YSYEKL. The CDR3 region is CASSPGRGGSEKLFF. CDR3 sequence (DNA): TGCGCCAGCAGCCCAGGGCGAGGGGGAAGTGAAAAACTGTTTTTT.

This chain joins TRBV7-9 and TRBJ2-7; maybe TRBD2 (5 bases). The CDR3 extends over 15 amino acids. The V gene lost 5 bases and the J gene lost 2 bases, with 16 bases spanning the gap. Germline V CDR1 and CDR2: SEHNR, FQNEAQ (reference sequence). CDR3 residues: CASSPNERTTYEQYF. In nucleotides, the CDR3 is TGTGCCAGCAGCCCCAATGAGCGGACCACCTACGAGCAGTACTTC.

The rearrangement links TRBV5-1 to TRBJ2-1, with a weak D call TRBD2 (6 bases). Trimming took 0 bases from V and 3 from J, leaving 10 bases between them. In germline, CDR1 is SGHRS, CDR2 YFSETQ. There are 15 residues in the CDR3. The CDR3 nucleotides are TGCGCCAGCAGCTTGGCTTTCGGGGGCTACAATGAGCAGTTCTTC. Protein sequence: CASSLAFGGYNEQFF. Full variable domain (rest looked up from reference TRBV5-1 and TRBJ2-1): KAGVTQTPRYLIKTRGQQVTLSCSPISGHRSVSWYQQTPGQGLQFLFEYFSETQRNKGNFPGRFSGRQFSNSRSEMNVSTLELGDSALYLCASSLAFGGYNEQFFGPGTRLTVL.

The chain carries TRBV5-1 and TRBJ2-7; tentative D call: TRBD1 (5 bases). The germline gives CDR1 SGHRS, CDR2 YFSETQ. V gave up 0 bases and J gave up 1 base, with 20 bases separating them. CDR3 length: 18 residues. The CDR3 DNA is TGCGCCAGCAGCTTGGCCAGGGAACCCCCCTCAATGTCCTACGAGCAGTACTTC. Its translation: CASSLAREPPSMSYEQYF.

This clone has just one count. V is TRBV7-9 and J is TRBJ1-3; D is possibly TRBD1 (5 bases). Per the germline V gene, CDR1 is SEHNR and CDR2 is FQNEAQ (reference sequence). The CDR3 covers 15 residues. V was trimmed by 5 bases and J by 2 bases, leaving 13 bases between them. The CDR3 DNA follows: TGTGCCAGCAGCCCTCCAGGGTCCCCTGGAAACACCATATATTTT. It yields the protein CASSPPGSPGNTIYF. The full variable domain, with the rest looked up from reference TRBV7-9 and TRBJ1-3, is DTGVSQNPRHKITKRGQNVTFRCDPISEHNRLYWYRQTLGQGPEFLTYFQNEAQLEKSRLLSDRFSAERPKGSFSTLEIQRTEQGDSAMYLCASSPPGSPGNTIYFGEGSWLTVV.

This chain connects TRBV5-1 to TRBJ2-4; weak D call: TRBD2 (6 bases). The germline gives CDR1 SGHRS, CDR2 YFSETQ. This CDR3 contains 16 residues. V lost 0 bases, J lost 8 bases, and 18 bases lay in between. CDR3 DNA sequence: TGCGCCAGCAGCTTGGCCTACGGGGGAAGACGGGACATTCAGTACTTC. Residues: CASSLAYGGRRDIQYF.

The CDR3 is CASSPLAGVGNEQFF. The DNA of the CDR3 is TGTGCCAGCAGCCCACTAGCGGGAGTTGGGAATGAGCAGTTCTTC. The genes are TRBV7-9 and TRBJ2-1; TRBD2 matches 11 bases. V was clipped by 5 bases and J by 7 bases; unmatched bases: 7. Germline CDR1 is SEHNR and CDR2 is FQNEAQ (reference sequence). The CDR3 length is 15 residues. The full variable domain, completed using reference TRBV7-9 and TRBJ2-1, is DTGVSQNPRHKITKRGQNVTFRCDPISEHNRLYWYRQTLGQGPEFLTYFQNEAQLEKSRLLSDRFSAERPKGSFSTLEIQRTEQGDSAMYLCASSPLAGVGNEQFFGPGTRLTVL.

The chain links TRBV5-8 to TRBJ2-7; possible D gene TRBD2, 6 bases. Trimming removed 0 bases at V and 6 bases at J, with 13 bases between. Germline V CDR1 and CDR2: SGHTS, YDEGEE. CDR3 size: 14 residues. The CDR3 spells CASSLVAGTREQYF. CDR3 DNA sequence: TGTGCCAGCAGCTTGGTTGCAGGGACTCGCGAGCAGTACTTC.

The sample holds one count of this clone. The chain employs TRBV6-6 and TRBJ1-1; a possible D gene is TRBD1 (5 bases). The CDR3 is made up of 14 amino acids. Trimming left V 0 bases short and J 6 bases short, with 11 bases between. The germline CDR1 and CDR2 sequences are MNHNY and SVGAGI (reference sequence). For the CDR3, the DNA is TGTGCCAGCAGTTACTCTCCGGGGGGGTCTGAAGCTTTCTTT. Encoded protein: CASSYSPGGSEAFF.